Presented here are 3 T cell receptor beta chains from one specimen sequenced in a study of human T cells and chemical hapten exposure. Time point: patch test 1, 2 weeks after DPC sensitization. The sample's treatment: therapeutic diphenylcyclopropenone sensitization with weekly scalp DPC. One entry per CDR3 protein results from TCRdb running MiXCR on the RACE reads. Among about 360,000 distinct CDR3 sequences listed, approximately 5.1% were seen once. The sequencing used whole blood, collected in connection with sensitization to the hapten diphenylcyclopropenone (DPC). These receptors all come from a woman in her forties or fifties with alopecia areata. Some clones in this sample may be carry-over from other donors' samples.

This clonotype was counted at least ten times. The V call is TRBV27, the J call TRBJ2-5, with TRBD2 matching 13 bases. The CDR3 sequence is 16 residues long. Per the germline V gene, CDR1 is MNHEY and CDR2 is SMNVEV (reference sequence). Losses at the gene ends were 3 bases for V and 5 bases for J; bases not matched to a gene: 6. The chain's CDR3 is CASSFLLAGGPETQYF. CDR3 nucleotides: TGTGCCAGCAGTTTTTTACTAGCGGGAGGGCCGGAGACCCAGTACTTC.

The chain has TRBV2 and TRBJ1-1; D call uncertain. The CDR3 spans 13 residues. With 6 bases removed from V and 0 bases from J, the gap between germline ends came to 8 bases. CDR1 SNHLY and CDR2 FYNNEI come from the germline V gene. CDR3 bases: TGTGCCAGCAGGTACAGCATGAACACTGAAGCTTTCTTT. Translated: CASRYSMNTEAFF.

The table lists this clonotype with many counts. V is TRBV12-3 or TRBV12-4 and J is TRBJ1-1, with 8 bases lining up with TRBD1. J was trimmed by 0 bases and V by 3 bases; bases with no gene match: 6. The CDR3 totals 16 residues. The CDR3 here is CASSLRTGLMNTEAFF. CDR3 nucleotides: TGTGCCAGCAGTTTGCGGACAGGGCTCATGAACACTGAAGCTTTCTTT.